The rows below give T cell receptor beta chains drawn from one sample of a study of blood T cell repertoires in COVID-19. The repertoire was sequenced with immunoSEQ multiplex PCR; TCRdb's copy has only in-frame clones and lacks some. Of a few hundred thousand clones in the sample, roughly 80% are singletons; the top ten hold 4.6%. The sample was peripheral blood. The receptors derive from a man aged 60-69 years who had recovered from COVID-19. Each CDR3 is given with its conserved first and last residue. The D gene is left open where the match is weak. The listing skips clone size in some rows; elsewhere it reads once, few, many or a size class.

j_gene | v_gene | abundance | d_gene | CDR3aa | CDR3nt
TRBJ2-2 | TRBV30 | NA | NA | CAWSYAALGTGELFF | TGTGCCTGGAGTTATGCGGCATTGGGCACCGGGGAGCTGTTTTTT
TRBJ2-1 | TRBV14 | once | NA | CASSRALGVYNEQFF | TGTGCCAGCAGCCGCGCTTTAGGGGTCTACAATGAGCAGTTCTTC
TRBJ2-5 | TRBV28 | NA | NA | CATNLLRAAGTQYF | TGTGCCACAAATCTCCTGAGAGCTGCTGGGACCCAGTACTTC
TRBJ1-2 | TRBV25-1 | few | NA | CASRRAGPNYGYTF | TGTGCCAGCAGGAGGGCTGGGCCAAACTATGGCTACACCTTC
TRBJ2-1 | TRBV5-4 | NA | TRBD2 | CASKGTSAHNEQFF | TGTGCCAGCAAAGGGACTAGCGCCCACAATGAGCAGTTCTTC
TRBJ1-1 | TRBV6-5 | NA | NA | CATTTGGNTEAFF | TGTGCCACAACGACGGGAGGGAACACTGAAGCTTTCTTT
TRBJ2-1 | TRBV11-2 | once | TRBD2 | CASSFVRGGLLNEQFF | TGTGCCAGCAGCTTCGTACGGGGGGGCCTTTTAAATGAGCAGTTCTTC
TRBJ2-2 | TRBV3-1/TRBV3-2 | NA | TRBD2 | CASSQDKRGGDTGELFF | TGTGCCAGCAGCCAGGACAAGCGGGGGGGCGACACCGGGGAGCTGTTTTTT
TRBJ2-1 | TRBV6-5 | once | TRBD2 | CASRPLAGGPNEQFF | TGTGCCAGCAGGCCACTAGCGGGAGGGCCCAATGAGCAGTTCTTC
TRBJ2-7 | TRBV4-2 | many | TRBD1 | CASSQGDENRGLHYEQYF | TGTGCCAGCAGCCAAGGCGACGAGAACAGGGGTCTTCACTACGAGCAGTACTTC
TRBJ2-3 | TRBV6-5 | few | TRBD1 | CASSPTGGGTDTQYF | TGTGCCAGCAGTCCGACAGGGGGAGGGACAGATACGCAGTATTTT
TRBJ2-7 | TRBV27 | few | TRBD1 | CASSLSVQGAGKYF | TGTGCCAGCAGTTTATCAGTCCAGGGGGCAGGGAAGTACTTC
TRBJ1-4 | TRBV5-6 | NA | NA | CASSLDGLGELFF | TGTGCCAGCAGCTTGGACGGCCTCGGAGAACTGTTTTTT
TRBJ2-5 | TRBV12-3/TRBV12-4 | NA | NA | CASSFDFQETQYF | TGTGCCAGCAGTTTCGACTTCCAAGAGACCCAGTACTTC
TRBJ2-1 | TRBV5-1 | NA | TRBD2 | CASVSSGGAHEQFF | TGCGCCAGCGTTTCTAGCGGGGGAGCCCATGAGCAGTTCTTC
TRBJ2-3 | TRBV6-1 | NA | TRBD2 | CASSDRGGKDTQYF | TGTGCCAGCAGTGATCGCGGGGGGAAAGATACGCAGTATTTT
TRBJ1-4 | TRBV5-1 | NA | TRBD1 | CASSLGQGAEKLFF | TGCGCCAGCAGCTTAGGCCAGGGGGCTGAAAAACTGTTTTTT
TRBJ1-2 | TRBV5-1 | NA | NA | CASSLDDSVKGYTF | TGCGCCAGCAGCTTGGACGACAGCGTGAAAGGCTACACCTTC
TRBJ2-3 | TRBV7-6 | NA | TRBD2 | CASSPQATSGSGDTQYF | TGTGCCAGCAGCCCCCAGGCAACTAGCGGGAGTGGAGATACGCAGTATTTT
TRBJ2-7 | TRBV5-1 | NA | NA | CASSLNAGYEQYF | TGCGCCAGCAGCCTCAACGCGGGTTACGAGCAGTACTTC
TRBJ2-3 | TRBV5-1 | NA | TRBD2 | CASSLGGGSTDTQYF | TGCGCCAGCAGCTTGGGCGGGGGAAGCACAGATACGCAGTATTTT
TRBJ2-3 | TRBV10-3 | NA | NA | CAISEPGGTDTQYF | TGTGCCATCAGTGAACCCGGGGGCACAGATACGCAGTATTTT
TRBJ1-1 | TRBV11-2 | NA | NA | CASRPTFGDTEAFF | TGTGCCAGCAGACCGACTTTCGGCGACACTGAAGCTTTCTTT
TRBJ1-6 | TRBV3-1/TRBV3-2 | NA | NA | CASNPTGSTSPLHF | TGTGCCAGCAACCCTACAGGGTCAACTTCACCCCTCCACTTT
TRBJ1-1 | TRBV5-1 | NA | TRBD1 | CASSRGQGARAEAFF | TGCGCCAGCAGCCGGGGACAGGGGGCGAGGGCTGAAGCTTTCTTT
TRBJ2-7 | TRBV9 | few | NA | CARVAEPYEQYF | TGTGCCAGAGTAGCGGAGCCCTACGAGCAGTACTTC
TRBJ2-1 | TRBV19 | NA | NA | CASSLRSYNEQFF | TGTGCCAGTAGTCTACGCTCCTACAATGAGCAGTTCTTC
TRBJ2-3 | TRBV15 | NA | TRBD2 | CATSRVGGGSSTDTQYF | TGTGCCACCAGCAGAGTTGGGGGGGGGTCTAGCACAGATACGCAGTATTTT
TRBJ2-3 | TRBV6-1 | NA | NA | CASSGPLGIAADTQYF | TGTGCCAGCAGTGGTCCCCTTGGTATAGCTGCAGATACGCAGTATTTT
TRBJ1-1 | TRBV28 | NA | TRBD1 | CASIETTGALVMNTEAFF | TGTGCCAGCATAGAGACGACAGGGGCCCTCGTCATGAACACTGAAGCTTTCTTT
TRBJ2-5 | TRBV9 | NA | NA | CASSAGSSSLQETQYF | TGTGCCAGCAGCGCAGGATCTAGCAGCCTCCAAGAGACCCAGTACTTC
TRBJ2-7 | TRBV12-3/TRBV12-4 | NA | NA | CASSPQNSYEQYF | TGTGCCAGCAGTCCACAAAACTCCTACGAGCAGTACTTC
TRBJ2-1 | TRBV4-1 | NA | TRBD2 | CASSQDQLAGGSYNEQFF | TGCGCCAGCAGCCAAGATCAACTAGCGGGGGGCTCATACAATGAGCAGTTCTTC
TRBJ2-5 | TRBV27 | NA | TRBD1 | CASTTGQGARETQYF | TGTGCCAGCACCACCGGACAGGGGGCAAGAGAGACCCAGTACTTC
TRBJ2-3 | TRBV19 | NA | TRBD2 | CASSIPSGARDTQYF | TGTGCCAGTAGTATCCCAAGCGGGGCCCGGGATACGCAGTATTTT
TRBJ2-3 | TRBV7-2 | NA | NA | CASSLGGPDTQYF | TGTGCCAGCAGCTTAGGAGGGCCCGATACGCAGTATTTT
TRBJ2-6 | TRBV3-1/TRBV3-2 | NA | TRBD1 | CASSQEQGGHSGANVLTF | TGTGCCAGCAGCCAAGAACAGGGGGGTCACTCTGGGGCCAACGTCCTGACTTTC